Listed here are 7 T cell receptor beta chains from one sample, sequenced in a study of shared clonotypes between healthy human individuals. Generated by immunoSEQ multiplex PCR, the TCRdb table keeps only in-frame clones and is missing some. The sample records more than 550,000 clones, 72% being singletons. The sequenced sample was memory CD4+ T cells sorted from blood. Subset reported: CD45RA-negative fraction. These receptor sequences come from a woman in her twenties or thirties in good health.

The chain carries TRBV29-1 and TRBJ2-7; 9 nucleotides match TRBD1. This CDR3 region has 13 residues. CDR1 is SQVTM, CDR2 ANQGSEA, per germline. With V trimmed by 7 bases and J by 2 bases, 6 bases remained unmatched. CDR3 sequence (DNA): TGCAGCGGGCGGGACAGGGTCACCTACGAGCAGTACTTC. Translated, it gives CSGRDRVTYEQYF.

CDR3 sequence (DNA): TGTGCCAGCAGCCCAGGAAACGCGTATAATCAGCCCCAGCATTTT. Amino acids: CASSPGNAYNQPQHF. The chain couples TRBV7-2 to TRBJ1-5; D remains unclear. This CDR3 spans 15 amino acids. Germline CDR1 and CDR2: SGHTA and FQGNSA. The V end lost 5 bases, the J end lost 4 bases, and 15 bases lay between the germline ends. Filled out from reference TRBV7-2 and TRBJ1-5, the complete variable domain reads GAGVSQSPSNKVTEKGKDVELRCDPISGHTALYWYRQSLGQGLEFLIYFQGNSAPDKSGLPSDRFSAERTGGSVSTLTIQRTQQEDSAVYLCASSPGNAYNQPQHFGDGTRLSIL.

This sequence joins TRBV27 and TRBJ2-1; 9 bases map to TRBD2. V lost 0 bases, J lost 4 bases, and 4 bases stayed unmatched. CDR3 length: 16 amino acids. Germline V lookup: CDR1 MNHEY, CDR2 SMNVEV (reference sequence). Written as DNA, the CDR3 is TGTGCCAGCAGTTTATCGCGCCTAGCGGGATACAATGAGCAGTTCTTC. Encoded protein: CASSLSRLAGYNEQFF.

The chain is built from TRBV7-9 and TRBJ1-1; TRBD1 agrees at 8 bases. V lost 3 bases to trimming and J lost 4 bases; unmatched junction nucleotides: 13. Germline CDR1 and CDR2: SEHNR and FQNEAQ (reference sequence). This CDR3 comprises 17 residues. The CDR3 nucleotides are TGTGCCAGCAGCTTCCCCCAGGACAGGGCGATACCCACTGAAGCTTTCTTT. Residues: CASSFPQDRAIPTEAFF.

CDR3 sequence: CASSLDSSYGYTF. CDR3 DNA: TGTGCCAGCAGCCTGGACAGTTCCTATGGCTACACCTTC. The genes are TRBV5-5 and TRBJ1-2; perhaps TRBD1 as D (6 bases). The germline V gene has CDR1 SGHKS and CDR2 YYEKEE (reference sequence). V was cut by 4 bases and J by 4 bases, with 11 bases left in between. The CDR3 spans 13 residues.

This CDR3 is CAWATGVLKTQYF. The CDR3, as DNA: TGTGCCTGGGCCACAGGGGTATTAAAGACCCAGTACTTC. This chain connects TRBV30 to TRBJ2-5; 7 bases fit TRBD1. With V trimmed by 5 bases and J by 6 bases, 9 bases remained unmatched. The CDR3 runs 13 residues. Per germline, CDR1 GTSNPN and CDR2 SVGIG (reference sequence). Drawing the rest from reference TRBV30 and TRBJ2-5, the complete variable domain is SQTIHQWPATLVQPVGSPLSLECTVEGTSNPNLYWYRQAAGRGLQLLFYSVGIGQISSEVPQNLSASRPQDRQFILSSKKLLLSDSGFYLCAWATGVLKTQYFGPGTRLLVL.

V is TRBV2 and J is TRBJ2-1, with TRBD2 identical over 8 bases. Germline values: CDR1 SNHLY, CDR2 FYNNEI. Unmatched junction bases numbered 8, after V lost 5 bases and J lost 8 bases. The length of the CDR3 is 14 residues. The CDR3 region has the DNA TGTGCCAGCAGTACCGGACGGGAGGGCTATGAGCAGTTCTTC. It translates to CASSTGREGYEQFF.